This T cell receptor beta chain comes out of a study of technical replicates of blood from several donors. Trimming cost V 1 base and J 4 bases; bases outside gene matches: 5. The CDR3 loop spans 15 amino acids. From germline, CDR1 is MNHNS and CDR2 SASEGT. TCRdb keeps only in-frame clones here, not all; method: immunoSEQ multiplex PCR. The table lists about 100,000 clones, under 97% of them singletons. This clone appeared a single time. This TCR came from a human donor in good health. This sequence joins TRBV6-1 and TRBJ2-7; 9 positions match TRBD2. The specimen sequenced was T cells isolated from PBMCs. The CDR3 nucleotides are TGTGCCAGCAGTGAAGAACCCAGCGGGGGGTACGAGCAGTACTTC. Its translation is CASSEEPSGGYEQYF.